The clone carrying this T cell receptor beta chain has a single count. This may stem from a read error, because a much larger clone lies one nucleotide away. This entry comes from a study of identical twins. TCRdb ran MiXCR on the 5' RACE reads and lists one entry per CDR3 protein. Of roughly 1,500,000 distinct CDR3 sequences detected, around 29% appear once; the ten largest clones hold 0.25% to 0.3%. CDR1 and CDR2 from the germline V gene are SQVTM and ANQGSEA. The CDR3 totals 13 residues. The sequence was obtained from a newborn girl in good health. The sample was cord blood. The rearrangement joins TRBV29-1 to TRBJ2-1, with D possibly matching TRBD1 (6 bases). The DNA matches TRBJ2-7 better at its end, which makes the J call doubtful. The CDR3 coding sequence is TGCACCATAGTAGGACAGAGATACAATGAGCAGTACTTC. This gives the protein CTIVGQRYNEQYF.